These 22 T cell receptor beta chains came from one sample sequenced in a study of a mutant IDH1 vaccine in newly diagnosed glioma. The time point is: week 5, during vaccination. Doses comprised 300 ug of mutant IDH1 20-mer peptide each, plus topical imiquimod. Data came from immunoSEQ multiplex PCR; TCRdb stores just in-frame clones and leaves some out. The sample contains approximately 60,000 clones, approximately 86% of which appear only once. Their specific antigens are unknown. The sequencing used PBMCs, collected from a glioma patient whose treatment included an IDH1 peptide vaccine. The receptors come from a young woman with glioma. Some clones in this sample may be carry-over from other donors' samples.

On this clone itself: Different DNA sequences within this sample yield the same CDR3. The rearrangement uses TRBV5-1 and TRBJ1-5; D is perhaps TRBD1 (5 bases). Trimming took off 4 bases at V and 2 bases at J, with 10 bases between the two ends. Germline CDR1 SGHRS, CDR2 YFSETQ. This CDR3 comprises 14 residues. The CDR3 here is CASSLGGGNQPQHF. The CDR3 nucleotides are TGCGCCAGCAGCCTGGGGGGTGGCAATCAGCCCCAGCATTTT.

The chain links TRBV19 to TRBJ2-3; TRBD2 might be the D (6 bases). This CDR3 has 19 residues. Trimming took off 5 bases at V and 1 base at J, with 25 bases between the two ends. Germline lookup yields CDR1 LNHDA and CDR2 SQIVND (reference sequence). Here the CDR3 reads CASSPPPQRAQSGTDTQYF. In nucleotides, the CDR3 is TGTGCCAGTAGTCCCCCGCCTCAGCGGGCCCAGTCGGGCACAGATACGCAGTATTTT.

The CDR3 reads CASSIGTSAYEQYF. The CDR3 DNA follows: TGTGCCAGTAGTATAGGGACTAGCGCCTACGAGCAGTACTTC. The chain couples TRBV19 to TRBJ2-7; 9 nucleotides align to TRBD2. The V gene's germline CDR1 is LNHDA and CDR2 SQIVND (reference sequence). The junction had 0 bases not matched to a gene; V was cut back by 1 base and J by 2 bases. The length of the CDR3 is 14 residues.

V gene TRBV7-9 combines with J gene TRBJ1-4, with TRBD1 identical over 10 bases. The junction had 7 bases not matched to a gene; V was cut back by 3 bases and J by 6 bases. Germline CDR1 reads SEHNR; CDR2 reads FQNEAQ (reference sequence). The CDR3 spans 16 residues. CDR3 DNA: TGTGCCAGCAGCTTCGGGGACAGGGGCGAAGATGAAAAACTGTTTTTT. It translates to CASSFGDRGEDEKLFF. The full variable domain, in which reference TRBV7-9 and TRBJ1-4 provide the parts outside the CDR3, is DTGVSQNPRHKITKRGQNVTFRCDPISEHNRLYWYRQTLGQGPEFLTYFQNEAQLEKSRLLSDRFSAERPKGSFSTLEIQRTEQGDSAMYLCASSFGDRGEDEKLFFGSGTQLSVL.

The chain links TRBV5-6 to TRBJ2-3, with D possibly called TRBD1 or TRBD2 (5 bases each). Trimming left V 0 bases short and J 5 bases short, with 10 bases between. The CDR3 loop spans 14 amino acids. From germline, CDR1 is SGHDT and CDR2 YYEEEE. Written as DNA, the CDR3 is TGTGCCAGCAGCTTGGACGGGGCGATAGATACGCAGTATTTT. Its protein product is CASSLDGAIDTQYF. Supplemented by reference TRBV5-6 and TRBJ2-3, the full variable domain reads DAGVTQSPTHLIKTRGQQVTLRCSPKSGHDTVSWYQQALGQGPQFIFQYYEEEERQRGNFPDRFSGHQFPNYSSELNVNALLLGDSALYLCASSLDGAIDTQYFGPGTRLTVL.

This clone is a singleton in its sample. V and J are TRBV6-5 and TRBJ2-5; D is perhaps TRBD1 (6 bases). Germline V gives CDR1 MNHEY, CDR2 SVGAGI. CDR3 length equals 15 residues. Trimming pared 5 bases from V and 5 bases from J, leaving 18 bases between. CDR3 DNA: TGTGCCAGCAGTCGAGGACAGCCGCCTGGGGAGACCCAGTACTTC. It specifies CASSRGQPPGETQYF.

Comments on this clone: The identical CDR3 is also encoded by other nucleotide sequences in the sample. V is TRBV25-1 and J is TRBJ2-3, with D possibly called TRBD1 or TRBD2 (5 bases each). Germline CDR1 and CDR2: MGHDK and SYGVNS. This CDR3 comprises 15 residues. V was clipped by 4 bases and J by 1 base, with 12 bases between them. Here the CDR3 DNA reads TGTGCCAGCAGTGGTACCGGGACCGGCACAGATACGCAGTATTTT. This codes for CASSGTGTGTDTQYF. Using reference TRBV25-1 and TRBJ2-3 for the parts outside the CDR3, the full variable domain is EADIYQTPRYLVIGTGKKITLECSQTMGHDKMYWYQQDPGMELHLIHYSYGVNSTEKGDLSSESTVSRIRTEHFPLTLESARPSHTSQYLCASSGTGTGTDTQYFGPGTRLTVL.

V gene TRBV18 combines with J gene TRBJ1-5; TRBD1 agrees at 7 bases. The CDR3 consists of 16 residues. CDR1 and CDR2 (germline): KGHSH, LQKENI. V shed 1 base, J shed 2 bases, and the junction held 5 bases outside the gene matches. In DNA form, the CDR3 reads TGTGCCAGCTCACCACAGGGGGCAGGGGGCAATCAGCCCCAGCATTTT. Its protein is CASSPQGAGGNQPQHF.

This clone showed up just once. The chain couples TRBV6-5 to TRBJ2-1; a possible D gene is TRBD1 (6 bases). V gave up 6 bases and J gave up 7 bases, with 13 bases separating them. This CDR3 comprises 13 residues. Germline V CDR1 and CDR2: MNHEY, SVGAGI. Here the CDR3 DNA reads TGTGCCAGCAGACTTAACAGGGTTAATGAGCAGTTCTTC. Translated: CASRLNRVNEQFF.

This chain joins TRBV15 and TRBJ1-1; possibly TRBD1 for D (6 bases). CDR3 length: 18 amino acids. Germline CDR1 reads LNHNV; CDR2 reads YYDKDF (reference sequence). Trimming cost V 0 bases and J 0 bases, with 17 bases left between them. The CDR3 protein is CATSRDLKRGGLNTEAFF. The CDR3 DNA reads TGTGCCACCAGCAGAGATCTCAAGAGGGGGGGGCTGAACACTGAAGCTTTCTTT.

The chain carries TRBV11-3 and TRBJ2-7, with TRBD1 identical over 10 bases. The CDR3 has 14 residues. The junction had 7 bases not matched to a gene; V was cut back by 4 bases and J by 7 bases. Germline lookup yields CDR1 SGHNT and CDR2 YENEEA. The CDR3 DNA is TGTGCCAGCAGCTCCCGGGACAGGGGTTGGGAGCAGTACTTC. Its protein product is CASSSRDRGWEQYF.

The genes are TRBV5-1 and TRBJ2-3; D is possibly TRBD2 (6 bases). Germline V gives CDR1 SGHRS, CDR2 YFSETQ. V gave up 0 bases and J gave up 2 bases, with 10 bases separating them. This CDR3 has 15 residues. The CDR3 nucleotides are TGCGCCAGCAGCTTGGTAGCGGTATACACAGATACGCAGTATTTT. Translating it yields CASSLVAVYTDTQYF.

V is TRBV5-4 and J is TRBJ1-2, with 7 bases identical to TRBD1. The CDR3 spans 15 residues. Germline CDR1 reads SGHNT; CDR2 reads YYREEE (reference sequence). V gave up 1 base and J gave up 4 bases; unmatched junction bases: 7. The CDR3 DNA is TGTGCCAGCAGCTTGACCTCGGGACAGTCCTATGGCTACACCTTC. It yields the protein CASSLTSGQSYGYTF.

The chain recombines TRBV4-3 with TRBJ1-2; TRBD1 aligns across 10 bases. Germline loops: CDR1 LGHNA, CDR2 YSLEER. Trimming removed 3 bases from V and 3 bases from J; junction bases left unmatched: 7. The CDR3 is made up of 16 amino acids. In DNA, the CDR3 is TGCGCCAGCAGCCAGGCGACAGGGGGCGAACACTATGGCTACACCTTC. Encoded protein: CASSQATGGEHYGYTF.

CDR3 nucleotides: TGCGCCAGCCGAGCCAAGGGGGTAGCTGGAAACACCATATATTTT. Amino acids: CASRAKGVAGNTIYF. The chain recombines TRBV4-1 with TRBJ1-3; possible D gene TRBD1, 6 bases. The V end was cut by 8 bases, the J end by 2 bases, with 16 bases between. CDR1 and CDR2 (germline): MGHRA, YSYEKL. The CDR3 is 15 amino acids.

The CDR3 here is CASSQIQGGRTQYF. CDR3 sequence (DNA): TGTGCCAGCAGCCAAATACAAGGGGGACGTACGCAGTATTTT. V is TRBV4-2 and J is TRBJ2-3, with D perhaps matching TRBD1 (6 bases). Germline CDR1 is LGHNA and CDR2 is YNFKEQ. V gave up 2 bases and J gave up 8 bases, with 14 bases separating them. The CDR3 runs to 14 residues.

The chain has TRBV18 and TRBJ1-1; D not certain. The V and J ends lost 2 bases and 3 bases respectively, with 10 bases between them. This CDR3 is 14 amino acids long. Germline assignment: CDR1 KGHSH and CDR2 LQKENI. DNA of the CDR3: TGTGCCAGCTCACCAACGGTGGAATACACTGAAGCTTTCTTT. This translates into CASSPTVEYTEAFF.

The V gene is TRBV7-8, the J gene TRBJ1-2; 7 bases fit TRBD1. Trimming removed 4 bases from V and 8 bases from J; junction bases left unmatched: 10. Germline loops: CDR1 SGHVS, CDR2 FQNEAQ. The CDR3 extends over 14 amino acids. The CDR3 region is CASSSHRGLRGYTF. The DNA for the CDR3 is TGTGCCAGCAGCTCCCACAGGGGTTTACGGGGCTACACCTTC.

V and J are TRBV29-1 and TRBJ2-1; D remains unclear. The V end lost 7 bases, the J end lost 7 bases, and 14 bases lay between the germline ends. CDR3 length: 12 residues. Germline V gives CDR1 SQVTM, CDR2 ANQGSEA. CDR3 in amino acids: CSASRVGNEQFF. The CDR3 region has the DNA TGCAGCGCCAGCCGAGTAGGAAATGAGCAGTTCTTC.

The genes are TRBV27 and TRBJ2-7, with 7 bases matching TRBD1. CDR3 length: 17 amino acids. With V trimmed by 2 bases and J by 0 bases, 10 bases remained unmatched. Germline CDR1 reads MNHEY; CDR2 reads SMNVEV (reference sequence). The CDR3 reads CASSLGSDRDLSYEQYF. The DNA of the CDR3 is TGTGCCAGCAGTTTAGGTTCCGACAGGGATCTCTCCTACGAGCAGTACTTC.

V usage is TRBV18 and J usage is TRBJ2-3; D is perhaps TRBD2 (6 bases). Germline V CDR1 and CDR2: KGHSH, LQKENI. V lost 6 bases and J 3 bases, leaving 13 bases between the germline ends. CDR3 size: 14 residues. Here the CDR3 reads CASSPGGGTDTQYF. The CDR3 DNA reads as TGTGCCAGCTCCCCAGGTGGGGGGACAGATACGCAGTATTTT.

The chain is built from TRBV7-9 and TRBJ1-2; D unresolved. Trimming removed 3 bases at V and 5 bases at J, with 19 bases between. Germline assignment: CDR1 SEHNR and CDR2 FQNEAQ (reference sequence). The CDR3 extends over 16 amino acids. The CDR3 reads CASSFLALAGRYGYTF. For the CDR3, the DNA is TGTGCCAGCAGCTTTTTGGCTCTCGCAGGCCGTTATGGCTACACCTTC. The full variable domain, completed using reference TRBV7-9 and TRBJ1-2, is DTGVSQNPRHKITKRGQNVTFRCDPISEHNRLYWYRQTLGQGPEFLTYFQNEAQLEKSRLLSDRFSAERPKGSFSTLEIQRTEQGDSAMYLCASSFLALAGRYGYTFGSGTRLTVV.